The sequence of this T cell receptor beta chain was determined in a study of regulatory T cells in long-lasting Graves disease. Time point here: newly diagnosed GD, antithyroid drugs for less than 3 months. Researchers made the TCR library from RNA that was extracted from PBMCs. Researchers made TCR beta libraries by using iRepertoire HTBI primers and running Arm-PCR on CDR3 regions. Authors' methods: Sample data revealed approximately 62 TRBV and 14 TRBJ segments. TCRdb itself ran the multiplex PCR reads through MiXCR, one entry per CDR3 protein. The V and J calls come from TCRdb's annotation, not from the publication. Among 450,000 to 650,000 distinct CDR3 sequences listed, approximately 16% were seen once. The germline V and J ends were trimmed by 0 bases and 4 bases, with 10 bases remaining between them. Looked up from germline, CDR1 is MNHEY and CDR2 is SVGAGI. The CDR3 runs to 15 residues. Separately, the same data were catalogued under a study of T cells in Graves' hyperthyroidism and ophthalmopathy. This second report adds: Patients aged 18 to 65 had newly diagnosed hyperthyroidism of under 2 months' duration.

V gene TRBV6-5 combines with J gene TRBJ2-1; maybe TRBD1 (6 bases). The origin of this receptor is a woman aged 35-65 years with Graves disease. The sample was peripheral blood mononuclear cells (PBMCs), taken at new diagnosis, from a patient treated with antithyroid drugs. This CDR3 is CASSYSGHRYNEQFF. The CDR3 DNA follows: TGTGCCAGCAGTTACTCGGGACATAGGTACAATGAGCAGTTCTTC.